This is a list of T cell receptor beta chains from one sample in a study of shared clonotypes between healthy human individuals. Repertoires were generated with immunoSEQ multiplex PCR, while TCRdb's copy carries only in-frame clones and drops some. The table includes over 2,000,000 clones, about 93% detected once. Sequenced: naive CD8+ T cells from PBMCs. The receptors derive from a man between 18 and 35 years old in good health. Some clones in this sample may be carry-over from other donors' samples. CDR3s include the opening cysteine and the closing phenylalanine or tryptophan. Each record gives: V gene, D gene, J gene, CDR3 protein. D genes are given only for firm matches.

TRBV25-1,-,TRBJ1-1,CASSGGANTEAFF
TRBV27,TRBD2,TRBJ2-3,CASSLSKTGLASDTQYF
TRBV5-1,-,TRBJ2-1,CASSLSTGSSYNEQFF
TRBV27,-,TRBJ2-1,CASSSWDNEQFF
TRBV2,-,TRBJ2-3,CASSEGFSSTDTQYF
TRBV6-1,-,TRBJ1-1,CATPLTENTEAFF
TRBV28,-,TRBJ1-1,CASSGGAVYTEAFF
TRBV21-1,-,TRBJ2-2,CASSRGQNTGELFF
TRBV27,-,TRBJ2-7,CASSLSRGTPYRYEQYF
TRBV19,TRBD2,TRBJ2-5,CASSTGRVETQYF
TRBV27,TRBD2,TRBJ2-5,CASSPDLGRRDQYF
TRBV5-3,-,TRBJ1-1,CASTPTGTVNTEAFF
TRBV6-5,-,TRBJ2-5,CASSYYQYQETQYF
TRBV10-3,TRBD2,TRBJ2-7,CAISSGRGGWNEQYF
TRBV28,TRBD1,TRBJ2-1,CASTDRGRTYNEQFF
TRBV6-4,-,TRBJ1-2,CASSDSYGGRNGYTF
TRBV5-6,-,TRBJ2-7,CASSLVGNYEQYF
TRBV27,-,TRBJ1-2,CASRDSYGYTF
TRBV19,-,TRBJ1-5,CASSQLGRNQPQHF
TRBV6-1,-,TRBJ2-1,CASSYLYNEQFF
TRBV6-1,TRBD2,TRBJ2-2,CASSESYSGSNTGELFF
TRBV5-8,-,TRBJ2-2,CASIPTTEILNTGELFF
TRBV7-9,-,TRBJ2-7,CAVTLGTYEQYF
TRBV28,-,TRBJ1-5,CASSLGLKGNPNQPQHF
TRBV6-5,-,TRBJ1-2,CASRLRQFNYGYTF
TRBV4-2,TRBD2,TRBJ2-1,CASSQDGGSSYNEQFF
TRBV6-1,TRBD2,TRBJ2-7,CASSFRTSDFDEQYF
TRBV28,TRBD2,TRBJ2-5,CASSPGGTGGETQYF
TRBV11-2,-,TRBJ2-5,CASSLSGETQYF
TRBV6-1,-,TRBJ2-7,CASSEGMRSSYEQYF
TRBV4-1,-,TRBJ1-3,CASSRVGPGNTIYF
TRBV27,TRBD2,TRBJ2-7,CASSPGTSGAREQYF
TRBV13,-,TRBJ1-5,CASSLGRQPQHF
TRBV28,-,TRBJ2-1,CASSLPRLGNEQFF
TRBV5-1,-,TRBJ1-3,CASRWGDIGSGNTIYF
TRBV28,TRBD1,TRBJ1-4,CASSSGTGFEKLFF
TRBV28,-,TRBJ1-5,CASSRDTSGGNQPQHF
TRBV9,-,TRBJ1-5,CASSVGDRSDQPQHF
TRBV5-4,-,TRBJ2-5,CASRRNQVEETQYF
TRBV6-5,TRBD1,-,CASSYSVQGAYEQYF
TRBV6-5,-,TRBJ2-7,CASTQPGDSHEQYF
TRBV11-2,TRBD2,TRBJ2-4,CASSPGLAGLNIQYF
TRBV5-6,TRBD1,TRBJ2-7,CASSPGQGRFYEQYF
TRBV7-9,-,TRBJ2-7,CASSPRGGDNSYEQYF
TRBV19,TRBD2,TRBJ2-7,CAVGLAGGSYEQYF
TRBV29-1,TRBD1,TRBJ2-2,CSAGTGVGGELFF
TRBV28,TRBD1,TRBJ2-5,CASSLPRTGRETQYF
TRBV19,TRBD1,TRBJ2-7,CASSPAGTGTYEQYF
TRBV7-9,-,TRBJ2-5,CASSLMDNQETQYF